A selection of T cell receptor beta chains follows, all from one sample in a study of T cells in Graves' hyperthyroidism and ophthalmopathy. TCRdb redid the calling of the multiplex PCR reads with MiXCR, one entry per CDR3 protein. The sample holds some 500,000 distinct CDR3 sequences, roughly 25% seen once. Sequenced material: blood. Every receptor here comes from a woman aged 30 to 39 with Graves' ophthalmopathy. Each CDR3 is given with its conserved first and last residue. A D gene is named only where the DNA matches it firmly. Expanded clones get a size class; other rows say once, few or many, or leave the size out.

v_call: TRBV5-1
d_call: -
clone_size: few
j_call: TRBJ2-5
cdr3_aa: CASSYGAGDGETQYF
cdr3_nt: TGCGCCAGCAGCTATGGGGCAGGGGACGGGGAGACCCAGTACTTC

v_call: TRBV10-3
d_call: TRBD1
clone_size: -
j_call: TRBJ1-2
cdr3_aa: CAISGGTGGLGYTF
cdr3_nt: TGTGCCATCAGTGGGGGGACAGGGGGCCTTGGCTACACCTTC

v_call: TRBV27
d_call: TRBD1
clone_size: many
j_call: TRBJ2-4
cdr3_aa: CASKDRAIQYF
cdr3_nt: TGTGCCAGCAAAGACAGGGCCATTCAGTACTTC

v_call: TRBV5-6
d_call: -
clone_size: many
j_call: TRBJ2-5
cdr3_aa: CASRPWTGKIGRETQYF
cdr3_nt: TGTGCCAGCAGGCCCTGGACGGGAAAAATTGGGAGAGAGACCCAGTACTTC

v_call: TRBV11-2
d_call: TRBD1
clone_size: -
j_call: TRBJ2-7
cdr3_aa: CASSSIQGVNEQYF
cdr3_nt: TGTGCCAGCAGCTCTATACAGGGGGTCAACGAGCAGTACTTC

v_call: TRBV6-6
d_call: TRBD1
clone_size: many
j_call: TRBJ1-5
cdr3_aa: CASTPNMTGKGDSNQPQHF
cdr3_nt: TGTGCCAGCACTCCTAACATGACAGGGAAGGGGGACAGCAATCAGCCCCAGCATTTT

v_call: TRBV12-3/TRBV12-4
d_call: -
clone_size: many
j_call: TRBJ1-2
cdr3_aa: CASSLFAGGYTF
cdr3_nt: TGTGCCAGCAGTTTATTTGCTGGAGGCTACACCTTC

v_call: TRBV20-1
d_call: -
clone_size: -
j_call: TRBJ2-5
cdr3_aa: CSAGPGSVYSQYF
cdr3_nt: TGCAGTGCTGGCCCAGGGTCAGTCTATTCCCAGTACTTC

v_call: TRBV3-1
d_call: -
clone_size: few
j_call: TRBJ1-1
cdr3_aa: CASSQGSVANFAFF
cdr3_nt: TGTGCCAGCAGCCAAGGTAGTGTGGCCAATTTCGCTTTCTTT

v_call: TRBV19
d_call: -
clone_size: many
j_call: TRBJ2-4
cdr3_aa: CASSILATSIQYF
cdr3_nt: TGTGCCAGTAGTATCCTTGCCACAAGCATTCAGTACTTC

v_call: TRBV4-1
d_call: -
clone_size: many
j_call: TRBJ1-6
cdr3_aa: CASSQGWTVDNSPLHF
cdr3_nt: TGCGCCAGCAGCCAAGGATGGACAGTCGATAATTCACCCCTCCACTTT

v_call: TRBV4-3
d_call: -
clone_size: many
j_call: TRBJ1-2
cdr3_aa: CASSQDHEDGYTF
cdr3_nt: TGCGCCAGCAGCCAAGATCACGAGGATGGCTACACCTTC

v_call: TRBV12-3/TRBV12-4
d_call: -
clone_size: many
j_call: TRBJ1-1
cdr3_aa: CASSPGSPEAFF
cdr3_nt: TGTGCCAGCAGTCCAGGGTCCCCTGAAGCTTTCTTT

v_call: TRBV6-1
d_call: TRBD1
clone_size: many
j_call: TRBJ1-2
cdr3_aa: CASRAPGQRYGYTF
cdr3_nt: TGTGCCAGCAGGGCACCGGGACAGAGATATGGCTACACCTTC

v_call: TRBV7-3
d_call: -
clone_size: many
j_call: TRBJ2-2
cdr3_aa: CASSATAGELFF
cdr3_nt: TGTGCCAGCAGCGCGACAGCCGGGGAGCTGTTTTTT

v_call: TRBV28
d_call: TRBD1
clone_size: -
j_call: TRBJ2-7
cdr3_aa: CASRNTGVEEQYF
cdr3_nt: TGTGCCAGCAGGAATACAGGGGTAGAGGAGCAGTACTTC

v_call: TRBV11-3
d_call: TRBD1
clone_size: few
j_call: TRBJ1-2
cdr3_aa: CASSPGQGINYGYTF
cdr3_nt: TGTGCCAGCAGCCCAGGACAGGGGATTAACTATGGCTACACCTTC

v_call: TRBV11-2
d_call: -
clone_size: -
j_call: TRBJ2-7
cdr3_aa: CASSIQNLLYEQYF
cdr3_nt: TGTGCCAGCAGCATCCAGAACCTCTTATACGAGCAGTACTTC

v_call: TRBV20-1
d_call: TRBD1
clone_size: few
j_call: TRBJ1-5
cdr3_aa: CSATTGLRGNQPQHF
cdr3_nt: TGCAGTGCCACGACAGGGCTTCGAGGCAATCAGCCCCAGCATTTT

v_call: TRBV28
d_call: -
clone_size: many
j_call: TRBJ2-5
cdr3_aa: CASRTSPGQSKETQYF
cdr3_nt: TGTGCCAGCAGGACGTCTCCGGGACAAAGTAAAGAGACCCAGTACTTC

v_call: TRBV10-1
d_call: -
clone_size: many
j_call: TRBJ2-7
cdr3_aa: CASGLEGSDEQYF
cdr3_nt: TGCGCCAGTGGGCTGGAGGGGAGCGACGAGCAGTACTTC

v_call: TRBV7-3
d_call: -
clone_size: -
j_call: TRBJ2-2
cdr3_aa: CAISPARESGELFF
cdr3_nt: TGTGCCATCAGCCCCGCGCGTGAATCCGGGGAGCTGTTTTTT

v_call: TRBV20-1
d_call: TRBD1
clone_size: many
j_call: TRBJ2-7
cdr3_aa: CSARGRDRGPYEQYF
cdr3_nt: TGCAGTGCTAGAGGGCGGGACAGGGGCCCCTACGAGCAGTACTTC

v_call: TRBV6-2/TRBV6-3
d_call: -
clone_size: many
j_call: TRBJ1-1
cdr3_aa: CASSYSALPVGGLTEAFF
cdr3_nt: TGTGCCAGCAGTTACTCGGCCCTCCCCGTAGGGGGTTTGACTGAAGCTTTCTTT

v_call: TRBV6-2/TRBV6-3
d_call: TRBD1
clone_size: many
j_call: TRBJ2-2
cdr3_aa: CAIDSGTVLTGELFF
cdr3_nt: TGTGCCATCGACTCGGGGACAGTCCTTACCGGGGAGCTGTTTTTT

v_call: TRBV29-1
d_call: -
clone_size: many
j_call: TRBJ1-2
cdr3_aa: CSVALGGSYTF
cdr3_nt: TGCAGCGTTGCGTTGGGAGGCAGCTACACCTTC

v_call: TRBV27
d_call: -
clone_size: many
j_call: TRBJ2-5
cdr3_aa: CASSLWGGEETQYF
cdr3_nt: TGTGCCAGCAGTTTATGGGGAGGTGAAGAGACCCAGTACTTC

v_call: TRBV2
d_call: TRBD1
clone_size: few
j_call: TRBJ1-6
cdr3_aa: CASSSRDSLYNSPLHF
cdr3_nt: TGTGCCAGCAGCTCCCGGGACAGCCTTTATAATTCACCCCTCCACTTT

v_call: TRBV7-2
d_call: -
clone_size: many
j_call: TRBJ2-7
cdr3_aa: CASSLAISSDEQYF
cdr3_nt: TGTGCCAGCAGCTTAGCGATCTCGTCGGACGAGCAGTACTTC

v_call: TRBV20-1
d_call: -
clone_size: many
j_call: TRBJ2-5
cdr3_aa: CSAGPAPLQETQYF
cdr3_nt: TGCAGTGCTGGACCCGCCCCGCTACAGGAGACCCAGTACTTC

v_call: TRBV5-1
d_call: -
clone_size: few
j_call: TRBJ1-2
cdr3_aa: CASTRGGINYGYTF
cdr3_nt: TGCGCCAGCACCCGGGGGGGCATAAACTATGGCTACACCTTC

v_call: TRBV20-1
d_call: TRBD2
clone_size: -
j_call: TRBJ2-2
cdr3_aa: CSARGVAGGDTGELFF
cdr3_nt: TGCAGTGCTAGAGGGGTGGCGGGAGGGGACACCGGGGAGCTGTTTTTT

v_call: TRBV20-1
d_call: TRBD1
clone_size: -
j_call: TRBJ2-7
cdr3_aa: CSARAPGQGAYEQYF
cdr3_nt: TGCAGTGCTAGGGCGCCGGGACAGGGCGCCTACGAGCAGTACTTC

v_call: TRBV6-1
d_call: -
clone_size: -
j_call: TRBJ2-2
cdr3_aa: CASTQAGHTPGELFF
cdr3_nt: TGTGCCAGCACCCAGGCGGGGCACACGCCCGGGGAGCTGTTTTTT

v_call: TRBV11-1
d_call: -
clone_size: many
j_call: TRBJ1-1
cdr3_aa: CASSIWRGVTMNTEAFF
cdr3_nt: TGTGCCAGCAGCATATGGCGAGGAGTAACCATGAACACTGAAGCTTTCTTT

v_call: TRBV20-1
d_call: -
clone_size: many
j_call: TRBJ1-2
cdr3_aa: CSATGSRGHGYTF
cdr3_nt: TGCAGTGCTACGGGATCCAGGGGACATGGCTACACCTTC

v_call: TRBV4-1
d_call: TRBD1
clone_size: many
j_call: TRBJ2-5
cdr3_aa: CASSQGYDARGLETQYF
cdr3_nt: TGCGCCAGCAGCCAAGGATACGACGCAAGGGGGCTAGAGACCCAGTACTTC